This T cell receptor (beta chain) emerged from a study of OX40 agonist ivuxolimab in advanced cancers. This table comes from immunoSEQ multiplex PCR, and its TCRdb copy is limited to in-frame clones, with some not included. The sample gives 43,000 or so clones, 88% of which show up once; 0.85% to 1.1% is in the top ten. The material sequenced was CD4+ or CD8+ T cells sorted from blood, taken in a trial of the OX40 agonist ivuxolimab. This clonotype was sampled from an adult with an advanced solid tumor such as melanoma, head and neck, liver or kidney cancer.

CDR3: CASSWAGRRGDTQYF. CDR3 DNA sequence: TGTGCCAGCAGTTGGGCCGGGAGACGCGGTGATACGCAGTATTTT. The V gene is TRBV28, the J gene TRBJ2-3, with D maybe TRBD2 (6 bases). Germline loops: CDR1 MDHEN, CDR2 SYDVKM. Deletions cut 4 bases from V and 6 bases from J, with 17 bases between. CDR3 size: 15 residues.